This passage covers 14 T cell receptor beta chains from one sample sequenced in a study of T cell changes during pregnancy in multiple sclerosis. Clones were read by immunoSEQ multiplex PCR, and TCRdb kept only the in-frame ones, dropping some. This sample has fewer than 50,000 clones, with roughly 94% found just once. The sequencing here drew on CD8+ T cells from peripheral blood mononuclear cells, taken before pregnancy. These receptors were obtained from a female donor with multiple sclerosis, enrolled in a pregnancy study.

A single count supports this clone. The gene calls are TRBV4-1 and TRBJ2-5, with 10 bases fitting TRBD2. CDR3 length equals 14 residues. Losses at the gene ends were 4 bases for V and 5 bases for J; bases not matched to a gene: 4. Germline loops: CDR1 MGHRA, CDR2 YSYEKL. DNA for the CDR3: TGCGCCAGCAGCCCGGAGCGGGGGGGGGAGACCCAGTACTTC. It codes for CASSPERGGETQYF.

The rearrangement joins TRBV9 to TRBJ2-1; 9 bases are shared with TRBD2. V was pared by 8 bases and J by 7 bases, with 4 bases of the junction left unmatched. Germline lookup yields CDR1 SGDLS and CDR2 YYNGEE. The CDR3 runs to 12 residues. DNA for the CDR3: TGTGCCAGTGGGACTAGCCGGAATGAGCAGTTCTTC. This encodes CASGTSRNEQFF.

V and J are TRBV27 and TRBJ1-1, with 9 bases aligning to TRBD1. V dropped 6 bases and J dropped 1; count of bases not matched to a gene: 0. The germline V gene encodes CDR1 MNHEY and CDR2 SMNVEV (reference sequence). The CDR3 contains 13 residues. The CDR3 reads CASRDRGNTEAFF. Here the CDR3 DNA reads TGTGCCAGCAGGGACAGGGGGAACACTGAAGCTTTCTTT.

This chain links TRBV4-1 with TRBJ2-2; 8 nucleotides align to TRBD1. V gave up 4 bases and J gave up 6 bases; unmatched junction bases: 10. The CDR3 covers 16 residues. Per germline, CDR1 MGHRA and CDR2 YSYEKL. The CDR3 DNA follows: TGCGCCAGCAGCCTAAGCAGGGGGCTGGATTCCGGGGAGCTGTTTTTT. Translation: CASSLSRGLDSGELFF.

V gene TRBV2 combines with J gene TRBJ2-1, with TRBD2 identical over 7 bases. The CDR3 runs 12 residues. V shed 7 bases, J shed 10 bases, and the junction held 7 bases outside the gene matches. CDR1 SNHLY and CDR2 FYNNEI come from the germline V gene. The CDR3 DNA follows: TGTGCCAGCACGACTAGCTCGGGGGAGCAGTTCTTC. Translated: CASTTSSGEQFF.

The chain links TRBV7-6 to TRBJ1-1, with D perhaps matching TRBD1 (5 bases). Looked up from germline, CDR1 is SGHVS and CDR2 is FNYEAQ. V lost 5 bases and J 8 bases, leaving 12 bases between the germline ends. This CDR3 has 12 residues. The CDR3 spells CASSAGRTEAFF. In DNA, the CDR3 is TGTGCCAGCAGCGCGGGACGGACGGAAGCTTTCTTT.

This clone showed up just once. The gene calls are TRBV19 and TRBJ2-1, with a possible D match to TRBD1 (5 bases). Looked up from germline, CDR1 is LNHDA and CDR2 is SQIVND (reference sequence). The germline V and J ends were trimmed by 6 bases and 3 bases, with 12 bases remaining between them. The CDR3 covers 14 residues. DNA of the CDR3: TGTGCCAGTAGCGCAGGGCCCCGCTACAATGAGCAGTTCTTC. It yields the protein CASSAGPRYNEQFF.

This sequence joins TRBV15 and TRBJ1-4; 8 bases match TRBD1. From germline, CDR1 is LNHNV and CDR2 YYDKDF (reference sequence). V shed 0 bases, J shed 8 bases, and the junction held 8 bases outside the gene matches. This CDR3 comprises 16 residues. CDR3 residues: CATSRDSTGVGEKLFF. DNA of the CDR3: TGTGCCACCAGCAGAGATTCGACAGGGGTGGGAGAAAAACTGTTTTTT.

CDR3 DNA: TGTGCCAGCAGCGTATCCGGGACTAGCGGGAAAGACGAGCAGTACTTC. It specifies CASSVSGTSGKDEQYF. The chain uses TRBV7-2 and TRBJ2-7; TRBD2 aligns across 13 bases. V lost 5 bases to trimming and J lost 5 bases; unmatched junction nucleotides: 9. CDR1 SGHTA and CDR2 FQGNSA come from the germline V gene. This CDR3 spans 16 amino acids.

This clone has a single count. V and J are TRBV6-5 and TRBJ1-5, with a possible D match to TRBD1 (5 bases). CDR1 and CDR2 from the germline V gene are MNHEY and SVGAGI. V lost 4 bases, J lost 3 bases, and 7 bases lay in between. The CDR3 length is 13 residues. The CDR3 is CASSSGHNQPQHF. The CDR3 nucleotides are TGTGCCAGCAGTTCAGGGCACAATCAGCCCCAGCATTTT.

This chain connects TRBV9 to TRBJ2-1; 14 nucleotides line up with TRBD2. The V gene's germline CDR1 is SGDLS and CDR2 YYNGEE. The CDR3 length is 17 residues. The V and J ends lost 2 bases and 2 bases, in that order; junction bases with no gene match: 3. CDR3 sequence (DNA): TGTGCCAGCAGCGTTGGGGGACTAGCGGGGGCCTACAATGAGCAGTTCTTC. Protein: CASSVGGLAGAYNEQFF.

J is TRBJ2-1 and V is TRBV11-2, with TRBD1 identical over 8 bases. Germline V gives CDR1 SGHAT, CDR2 FQNNGV. Unmatched junction bases numbered 12, after V lost 6 bases and J lost 5 bases. The CDR3 has 16 amino acids. The DNA for the CDR3 is TGTGCCAGCAGTACCCTCGGGACAGGCCTTAACAATGAGCAGTTCTTC. Protein product: CASSTLGTGLNNEQFF.

This rearrangement joins TRBV5-1 to TRBJ1-2; 8 nucleotides agree with TRBD1. Unmatched junction bases numbered 10, after V lost 7 bases and J lost 2 bases. This CDR3 spans 15 amino acids. Per germline, CDR1 SGHRS and CDR2 YFSETQ. The DNA of the CDR3 is TGCGCCAGCGCCACCGGACAGGGCACGAACTATGGCTACACCTTC. The encoded protein is CASATGQGTNYGYTF.

V is TRBV6-1 and J is TRBJ2-2; 9 bases fit TRBD1. CDR3 size: 16 residues. Germline V gene lookup returns CDR1 MNHNS and CDR2 SASEGT. The ends lost 1 base at V and 6 bases at J; junction bases unmatched: 6. CDR3 region: CASSEGGDREAGELFF. The DNA for the CDR3 is TGTGCCAGCAGTGAAGGAGGGGACAGGGAGGCCGGGGAGCTGTTTTTT.